The subject of this entry is one T cell receptor beta chain. Its antigen is not known. The record originates from a study of cytomegalovirus exposure and HLA in healthy donors. The wider study: Out of approximately 170 million T cells, an earlier analysis found about 100 million unique TCR beta sequences in total.

Amplification used 60 Vbeta primers and 13 Jbeta primers. The assay was immunoSEQ multiplex PCR, and TCRdb's table has in-frame clones only and misses some. The data contain about 140,000 clones, 80% of them singletons. Study-level results: Common viral pathogens seemed to be connected with several of the most significant clusters, according to a later analysis.

This CDR3 region has 14 residues. V lost 7 bases to trimming and J lost 0 bases, with 10 bases between them. Per the germline V gene, CDR1 is MNHNS and CDR2 is SASEGT. What was sequenced was PBMCs. The chain uses TRBV6-1 and TRBJ2-1, with D perhaps TRBD2 (5 bases). This TCR was sampled from a man aged 50 or older in good health and CMV-seronegative. The CDR3 sequence: CASISGYSYNEQFF. CDR3 sequence (DNA): TGTGCCAGCATATCGGGATACTCCTACAATGAGCAGTTCTTC.